This T cell receptor (beta chain) was obtained from a study of OX40 agonist ivuxolimab in advanced cancers. As for the study in general: Patients treated during dose escalation were battling hepatocellular carcinoma, melanoma, renal cell or head and neck cancer. It was permissible to have had prior anti-PD-1, anti-PD-L1 or anti-CTLA-4 therapy, and approximately 40% had some. Study conclusions and caveats: What antigens the expanded peripheral T cells recognized was never established. There was clonal expansion of CD4+ and CD8+ blood T cells by week 6 at 0.1 to 3.0 mg/kg.

Note on this clone: Its antigen is not identified.

Profiled with immunoSEQ multiplex PCR; TCRdb holds only in-frame clones, not every one. Found here are under 150,000 clones, 90% of them singletons; the top ten hold 0.9% to 1.2%. V shed 0 bases, J shed 0 bases, and the junction held 10 bases outside the gene matches. The CDR3 runs 18 residues. Germline V gives CDR1 SGHTA, CDR2 FQGTGA. The rearrangement links TRBV7-3 to TRBJ1-2; 7 nucleotides align to TRBD1. The starting material was CD4+ or CD8+ T cells sorted from blood, obtained in a trial of the OX40 agonist ivuxolimab. This TCR was sampled from an adult with an advanced solid tumor such as melanoma, head and neck, liver or kidney cancer. The CDR3 loop reads CASSLTPDRADSNYGYTF. The DNA of the CDR3 is TGTGCCAGCAGCTTAACGCCCGACAGGGCTGATTCTAACTATGGCTACACCTTC. The full variable domain, its missing parts supplied by reference TRBV7-3 and TRBJ1-2, is GAGVSQTPSNKVTEKGKYVELRCDPISGHTALYWYRQSLGQGPEFLIYFQGTGAADDSGLPNDRFFAVRPEGSVSTLKIQRTERGDSAVYLCASSLTPDRADSNYGYTFGSGTRLTVV.